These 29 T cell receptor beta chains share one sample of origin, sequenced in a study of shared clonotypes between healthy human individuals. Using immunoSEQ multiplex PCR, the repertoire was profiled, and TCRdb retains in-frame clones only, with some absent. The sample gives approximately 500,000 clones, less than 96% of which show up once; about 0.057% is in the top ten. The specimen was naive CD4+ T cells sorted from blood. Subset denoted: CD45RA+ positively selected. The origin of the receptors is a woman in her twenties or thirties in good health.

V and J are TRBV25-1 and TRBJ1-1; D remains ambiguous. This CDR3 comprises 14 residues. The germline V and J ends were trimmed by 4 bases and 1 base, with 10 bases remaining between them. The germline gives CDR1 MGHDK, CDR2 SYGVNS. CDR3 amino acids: CASSAPLPNTEAFF. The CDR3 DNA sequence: TGTGCCAGCAGTGCCCCCCTGCCGAACACTGAAGCTTTCTTT.

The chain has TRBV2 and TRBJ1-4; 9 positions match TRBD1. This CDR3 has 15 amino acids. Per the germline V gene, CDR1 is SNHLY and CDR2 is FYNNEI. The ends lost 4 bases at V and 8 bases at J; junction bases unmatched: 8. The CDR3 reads CASSVSGQGPEKLFF. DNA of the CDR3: TGTGCCAGCAGTGTCTCCGGACAGGGGCCCGAAAAACTGTTTTTT.

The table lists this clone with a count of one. The CDR3 coding sequence is TGCGCCAGCAGCCAAATCACCGGGACAGCACAAGAGACCCAGTACTTC. It yields the protein CASSQITGTAQETQYF. V usage is TRBV5-1 and J usage is TRBJ2-5, with 7 bases identical to TRBD1. The V and J ends lost 4 bases and 2 bases, in that order; junction bases with no gene match: 11. CDR3 length: 16 amino acids. Germline values: CDR1 SGHRS, CDR2 YFSETQ.

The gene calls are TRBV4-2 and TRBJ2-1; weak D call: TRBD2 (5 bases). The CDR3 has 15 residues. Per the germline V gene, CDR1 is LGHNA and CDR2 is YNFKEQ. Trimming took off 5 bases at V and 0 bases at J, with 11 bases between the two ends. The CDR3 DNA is TGTGCCAGCAGCTTAGGGCTAGCCTCCTACAATGAGCAGTTCTTC. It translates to CASSLGLASYNEQFF.

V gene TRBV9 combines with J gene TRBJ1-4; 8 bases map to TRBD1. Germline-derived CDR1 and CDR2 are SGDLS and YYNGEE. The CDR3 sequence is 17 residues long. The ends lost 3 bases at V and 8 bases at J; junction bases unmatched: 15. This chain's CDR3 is CASSADRGGSRREKLFF. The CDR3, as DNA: TGTGCCAGCAGCGCCGACAGGGGTGGTAGTCGGCGGGAAAAACTGTTTTTT.

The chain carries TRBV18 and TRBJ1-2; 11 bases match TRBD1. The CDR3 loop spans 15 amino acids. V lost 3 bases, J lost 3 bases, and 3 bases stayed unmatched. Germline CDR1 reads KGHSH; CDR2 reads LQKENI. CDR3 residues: CASSPRTGGDYGYTF. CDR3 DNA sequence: TGTGCCAGCTCACCCCGGACAGGGGGCGACTATGGCTACACCTTC.

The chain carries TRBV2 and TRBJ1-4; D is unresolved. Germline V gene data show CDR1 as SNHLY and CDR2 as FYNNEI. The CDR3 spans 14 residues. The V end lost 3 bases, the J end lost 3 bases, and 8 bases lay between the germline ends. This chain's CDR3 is CASSDLGANEKLFF. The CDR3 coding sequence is TGTGCCAGCAGTGATTTGGGAGCTAATGAAAAACTGTTTTTT.

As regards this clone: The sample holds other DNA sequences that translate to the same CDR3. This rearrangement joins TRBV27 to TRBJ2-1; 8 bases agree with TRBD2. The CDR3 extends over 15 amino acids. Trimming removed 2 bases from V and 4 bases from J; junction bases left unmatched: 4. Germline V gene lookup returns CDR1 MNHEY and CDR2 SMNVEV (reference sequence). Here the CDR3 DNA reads TGTGCCAGCAGTTTAGGACTAGCATCGTACAATGAGCAGTTCTTC. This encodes CASSLGLASYNEQFF.

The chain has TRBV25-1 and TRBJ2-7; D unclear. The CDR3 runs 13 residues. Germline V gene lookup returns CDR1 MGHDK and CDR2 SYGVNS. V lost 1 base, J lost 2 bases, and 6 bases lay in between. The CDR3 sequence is CASSESAPYEQYF. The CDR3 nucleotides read TGTGCCAGCAGTGAATCAGCACCCTACGAGCAGTACTTC.

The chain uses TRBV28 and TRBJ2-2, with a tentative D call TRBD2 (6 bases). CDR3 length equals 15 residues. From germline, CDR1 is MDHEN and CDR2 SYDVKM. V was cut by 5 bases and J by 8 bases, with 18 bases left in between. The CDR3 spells CASSLGSEGGGELFF. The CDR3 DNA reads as TGTGCCAGCAGTCTGGGCTCGGAGGGAGGAGGGGAGCTGTTTTTT.

DNA of the CDR3: TGTGCCAGCAGTGAACAGGGCTACGAGCAGTACTTC. Its translation is CASSEQGYEQYF. The chain is built from TRBV6-5 and TRBJ2-7, with D possibly matching TRBD1 (6 bases). The CDR3 runs to 12 residues. Trimming left V 5 bases short and J 3 bases short, with 8 bases between. CDR1 and CDR2 from the germline V gene are MNHEY and SVGAGI.

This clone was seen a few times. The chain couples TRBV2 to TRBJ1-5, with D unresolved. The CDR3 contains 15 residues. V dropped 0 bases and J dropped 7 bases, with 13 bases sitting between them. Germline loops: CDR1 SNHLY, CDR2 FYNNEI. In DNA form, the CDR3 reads TGTGCCAGCAGTGAAGCTCACCCGGGCGACCAGCCCCAGCATTTT. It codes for CASSEAHPGDQPQHF.

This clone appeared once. CDR3 coding DNA: TGTGCCAGCAGCGAAGTGTTTGGGGAGCAGTACTTC. Its translation is CASSEVFGEQYF. The chain links TRBV9 to TRBJ2-5; D perhaps matches TRBD2 (5 bases). Germline assignment: CDR1 SGDLS and CDR2 YYNGEE. V was cut by 3 bases and J by 11 bases, with 14 bases left in between. The CDR3 runs to 12 residues.

The CDR3 spells CASSLRTGASTDTQYF. CDR3 nucleotide sequence: TGTGCCAGCAGTTTGAGGACAGGAGCTTCAACAGATACGCAGTATTTT. The rearrangement links TRBV11-1 to TRBJ2-3, with 7 bases fitting TRBD1. The CDR3 is 16 amino acids. V gave up 6 bases and J gave up 3 bases; unmatched junction bases: 12. Per the germline V gene, CDR1 is SGHAT and CDR2 is FQDESV (reference sequence).

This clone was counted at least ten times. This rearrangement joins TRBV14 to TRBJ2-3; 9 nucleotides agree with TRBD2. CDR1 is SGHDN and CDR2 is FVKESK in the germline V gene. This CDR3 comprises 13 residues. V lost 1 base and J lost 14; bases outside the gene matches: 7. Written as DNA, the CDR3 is TGTGCCAGCAGCCAAGGACTAGCGGTTGTAAGGTATTTT. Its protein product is CASSQGLAVVRYF.

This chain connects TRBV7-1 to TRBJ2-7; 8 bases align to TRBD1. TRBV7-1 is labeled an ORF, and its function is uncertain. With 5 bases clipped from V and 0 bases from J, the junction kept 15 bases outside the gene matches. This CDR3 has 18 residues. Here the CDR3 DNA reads TGTGCCAGCAGCCCGGACAGGGTGGTTAAACGGAGCTCCTACGAGCAGTACTTC. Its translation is CASSPDRVVKRSSYEQYF.

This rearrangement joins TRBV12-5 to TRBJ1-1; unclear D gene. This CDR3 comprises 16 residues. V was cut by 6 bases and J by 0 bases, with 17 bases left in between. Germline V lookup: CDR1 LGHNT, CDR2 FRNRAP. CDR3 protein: CASGPRAGQMNTEAFF. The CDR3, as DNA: TGTGCTAGTGGCCCAAGGGCAGGTCAGATGAACACTGAAGCTTTCTTT.

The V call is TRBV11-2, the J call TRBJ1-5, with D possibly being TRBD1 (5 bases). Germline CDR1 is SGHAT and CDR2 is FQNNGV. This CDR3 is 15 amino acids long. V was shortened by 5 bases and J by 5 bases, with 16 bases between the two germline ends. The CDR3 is CASSPGTYRDQPQHF. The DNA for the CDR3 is TGTGCCAGCAGCCCTGGGACCTATAGGGATCAGCCCCAGCATTTT.

CDR3 sequence reads: CASSLASGGLGKLFF. CDR3 DNA sequence: TGCGCCAGCAGCTTGGCTTCAGGGGGCTTGGGAAAACTGTTTTTT. The chain joins TRBV5-1 to TRBJ1-4, with 8 bases that match TRBD1. CDR1 and CDR2 from the germline V gene are SGHRS and YFSETQ. V shed 0 bases, J shed 10 bases, and the junction held 8 bases outside the gene matches. This CDR3 contains 15 residues.

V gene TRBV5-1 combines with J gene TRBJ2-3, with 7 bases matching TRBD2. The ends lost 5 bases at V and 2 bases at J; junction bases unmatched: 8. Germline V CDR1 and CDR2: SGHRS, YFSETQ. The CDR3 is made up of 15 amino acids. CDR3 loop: CASRIQLAHTDTQYF. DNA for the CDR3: TGCGCCAGCAGGATCCAACTAGCGCACACAGATACGCAGTATTTT.

This CDR3 is CASTHFPSGGETQYF. The CDR3 DNA reads as TGCGCCAGCACCCACTTTCCTTCAGGGGGAGAGACCCAGTACTTC. The rearrangement uses TRBV5-1 and TRBJ2-5; the match to TRBD1 covers 7 bases. CDR3 size: 15 residues. The junction had 12 bases not matched to a gene; V was cut back by 6 bases and J by 4 bases. Germline loops: CDR1 SGHRS, CDR2 YFSETQ.

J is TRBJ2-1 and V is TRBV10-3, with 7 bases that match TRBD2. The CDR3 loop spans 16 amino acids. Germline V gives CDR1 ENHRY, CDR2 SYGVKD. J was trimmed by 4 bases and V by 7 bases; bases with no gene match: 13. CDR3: CAINQAGPNTYNEQFF. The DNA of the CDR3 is TGTGCCATCAATCAAGCGGGACCTAATACATACAATGAGCAGTTCTTC.

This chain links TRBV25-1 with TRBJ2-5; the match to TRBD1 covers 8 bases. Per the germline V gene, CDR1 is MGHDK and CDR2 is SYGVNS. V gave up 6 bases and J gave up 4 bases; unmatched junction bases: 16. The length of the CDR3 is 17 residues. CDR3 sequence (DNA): TGTGCCAGCAGAAAAGGCGGGCAGGGGGCTGGAGGAGAGACCCAGTACTTC. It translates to CASRKGGQGAGGETQYF.

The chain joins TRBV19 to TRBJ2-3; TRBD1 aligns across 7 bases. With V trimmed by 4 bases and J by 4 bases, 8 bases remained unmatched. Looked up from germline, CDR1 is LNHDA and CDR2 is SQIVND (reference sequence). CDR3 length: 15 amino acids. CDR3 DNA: TGTGCCAGTAGTACCGGGACAGCTAGTTCAGATACGCAGTATTTT. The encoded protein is CASSTGTASSDTQYF.

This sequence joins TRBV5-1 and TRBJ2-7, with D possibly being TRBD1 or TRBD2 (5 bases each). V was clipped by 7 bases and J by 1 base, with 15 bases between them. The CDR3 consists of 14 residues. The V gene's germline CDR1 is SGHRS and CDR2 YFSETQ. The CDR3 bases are TGCGCCAGCGGCAACACTGGGGGTTCCTACGAGCAGTACTTC. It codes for CASGNTGGSYEQYF.

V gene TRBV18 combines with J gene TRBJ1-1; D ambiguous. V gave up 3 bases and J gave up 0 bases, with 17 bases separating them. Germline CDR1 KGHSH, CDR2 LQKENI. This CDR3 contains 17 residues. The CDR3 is CASSPRTGQTVNTEAFF. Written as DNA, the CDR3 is TGTGCCAGCTCACCGCGGACTGGCCAAACGGTGAACACTGAAGCTTTCTTT.

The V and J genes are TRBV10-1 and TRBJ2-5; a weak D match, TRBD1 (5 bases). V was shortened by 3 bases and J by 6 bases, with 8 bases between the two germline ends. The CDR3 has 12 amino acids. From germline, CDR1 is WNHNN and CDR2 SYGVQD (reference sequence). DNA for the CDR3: TGCGCCAGCAGTGACCAGGGAAAGACCCAGTACTTC. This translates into CASSDQGKTQYF.

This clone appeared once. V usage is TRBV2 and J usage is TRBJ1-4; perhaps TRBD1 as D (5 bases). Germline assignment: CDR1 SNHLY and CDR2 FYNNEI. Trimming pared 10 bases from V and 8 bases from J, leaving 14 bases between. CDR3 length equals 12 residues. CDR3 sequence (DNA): TGTGCCACCTCGGGGCAGGCGGAAAAACTGTTTTTT. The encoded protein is CATSGQAEKLFF.

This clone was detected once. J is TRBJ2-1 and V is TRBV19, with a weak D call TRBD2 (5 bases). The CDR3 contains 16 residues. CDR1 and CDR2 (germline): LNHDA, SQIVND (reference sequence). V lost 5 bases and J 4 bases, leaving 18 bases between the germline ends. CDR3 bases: TGTGCCAGTAGTCCACTGAGCGGAAGCCGATACAATGAGCAGTTCTTC. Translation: CASSPLSGSRYNEQFF.